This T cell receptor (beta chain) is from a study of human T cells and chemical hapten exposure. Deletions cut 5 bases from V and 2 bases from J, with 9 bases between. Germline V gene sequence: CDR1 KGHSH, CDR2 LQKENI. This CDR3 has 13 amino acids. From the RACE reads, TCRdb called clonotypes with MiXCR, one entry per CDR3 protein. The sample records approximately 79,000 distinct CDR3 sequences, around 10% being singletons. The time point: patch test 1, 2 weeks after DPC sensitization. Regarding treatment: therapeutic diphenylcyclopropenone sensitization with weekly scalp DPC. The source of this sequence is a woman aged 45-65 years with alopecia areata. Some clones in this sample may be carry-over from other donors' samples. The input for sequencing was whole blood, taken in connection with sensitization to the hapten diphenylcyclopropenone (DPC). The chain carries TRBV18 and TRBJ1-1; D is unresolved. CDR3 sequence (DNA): TGTGCCAGCTCAATTGCAGGAAACACTGAAGCTTTCTTT. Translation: CASSIAGNTEAFF.